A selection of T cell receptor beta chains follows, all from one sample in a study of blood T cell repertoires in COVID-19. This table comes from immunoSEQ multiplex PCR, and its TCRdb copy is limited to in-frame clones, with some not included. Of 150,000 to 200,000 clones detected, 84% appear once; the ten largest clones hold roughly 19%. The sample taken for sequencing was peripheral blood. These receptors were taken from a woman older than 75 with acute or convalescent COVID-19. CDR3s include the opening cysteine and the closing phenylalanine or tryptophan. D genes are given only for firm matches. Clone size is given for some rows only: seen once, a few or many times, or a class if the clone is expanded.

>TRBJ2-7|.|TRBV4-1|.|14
CASSQAGARTTQYF
TGCGCCAGCAGCCAAGCAGGGGCGCGAACCACGCAGTACTTC
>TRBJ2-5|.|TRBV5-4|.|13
CASILYGEETQYF
TGTGCCAGCATCCTGTATGGGGAGGAGACCCAGTACTTC
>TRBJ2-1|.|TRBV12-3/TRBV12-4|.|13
CASSFTRNNEQFF
TGTGCCAGCAGTTTCACTAGGAACAATGAGCAGTTCTTC
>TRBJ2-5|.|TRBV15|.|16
CATSREPPARGETQYF
TGTGCCACCAGCAGAGAGCCCCCGGCTCGGGGGGAGACCCAGTACTTC
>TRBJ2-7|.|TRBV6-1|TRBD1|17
CASSVGAGTVVPYEQYF
TGTGCCAGCAGTGTGGGAGCCGGGACAGTTGTCCCCTACGAGCAGTACTTC
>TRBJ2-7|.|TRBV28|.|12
CASRGISYEQYF
TGTGCCAGTCGGGGGATTTCCTACGAGCAGTACTTC
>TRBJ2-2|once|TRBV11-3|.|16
CASSLDGGSRTGELFF
TGTGCCAGCAGCTTAGATGGCGGGTCCCGGACCGGGGAGCTGTTTTTT
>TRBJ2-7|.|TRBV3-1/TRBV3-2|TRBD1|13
CASSRITGAEQYF
TGTGCCAGCAGCCGGATTACAGGGGCCGAGCAGTACTTC
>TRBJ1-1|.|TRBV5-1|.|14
CASSLDIPNTEAFF
TGCGCCAGCAGCCTGGACATACCTAACACTGAAGCTTTCTTT
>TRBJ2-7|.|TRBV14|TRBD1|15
CASSLLSRGPNEQYF
TGTGCCAGCAGCCTCCTATCCAGGGGGCCAAACGAGCAGTACTTC
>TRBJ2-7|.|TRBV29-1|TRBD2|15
CSGGSSIAGTYEQYF
TGCAGCGGTGGCTCCTCGATAGCGGGAACGTACGAGCAGTACTTC
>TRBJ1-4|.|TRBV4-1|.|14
CASSKTGTNEKLFF
TGCGCCAGCAGCAAGACAGGAACTAATGAAAAACTGTTTTTT
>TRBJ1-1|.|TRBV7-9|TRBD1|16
CASTDKETGGRTEAFF
TGTGCCAGCACGGATAAGGAGACAGGGGGCCGGACTGAAGCTTTCTTT
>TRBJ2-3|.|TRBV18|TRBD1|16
CASSPQGGAGTDTQYF
TGTGCCAGCTCACCCCAAGGGGGCGCCGGTACAGATACGCAGTATTTT
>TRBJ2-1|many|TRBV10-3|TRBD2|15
CAISETRDYYNEQFF
TGTGCCATCAGTGAGACACGGGACTATTACAATGAGCAGTTCTTC
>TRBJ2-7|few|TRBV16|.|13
CASSQESNYEQYF
TGTGCCAGCAGCCAAGAGTCGAACTACGAGCAGTACTTC
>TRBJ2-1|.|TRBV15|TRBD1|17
CATSGAQGGTSYNEQFF
TGTGCCACCAGCGGAGCACAGGGGGGTACCTCCTACAATGAGCAGTTCTTC
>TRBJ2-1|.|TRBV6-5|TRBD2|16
CASSYGGGGIYNEQFF
TGTGCCAGCAGTTACGGGGGGGGAGGCATCTACAATGAGCAGTTCTTC
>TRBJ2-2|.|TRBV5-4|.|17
CASSLGLGVKATGELFF
TGTGCCAGCAGCTTGGGCCTAGGGGTCAAGGCGACCGGGGAGCTGTTTTTT
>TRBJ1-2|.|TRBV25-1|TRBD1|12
CASDGQGGGYTF
TGTGCCAGCGACGGACAGGGGGGTGGCTACACCTTC
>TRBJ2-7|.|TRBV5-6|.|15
CASSLGPGTLYEQYF
TGTGCCAGCAGCTTGGGGCCTGGGACATTATACGAGCAGTACTTC
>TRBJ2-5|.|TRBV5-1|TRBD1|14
CASSSPGGAETQYF
TGCGCCAGCAGCTCTCCAGGGGGCGCGGAGACCCAGTACTTC
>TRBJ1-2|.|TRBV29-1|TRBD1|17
CSVEFPGQPDSNYGYTF
TGCAGCGTTGAATTTCCGGGACAGCCCGATTCTAACTATGGCTACACCTTC
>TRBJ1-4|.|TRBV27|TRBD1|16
CASSRGQGGRSEKLFF
TGTGCCAGCAGTCGGGGACAGGGGGGCAGGAGCGAAAAACTGTTTTTT
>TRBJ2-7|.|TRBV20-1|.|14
CSASLAVSVGEQYF
TGCAGTGCTAGTTTAGCGGTTTCTGTGGGAGAGCAGTACTTC
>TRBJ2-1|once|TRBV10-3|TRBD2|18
CAISPGLAGGRAYNEQFF
TGTGCCATCAGCCCGGGACTAGCGGGAGGGAGGGCCTACAATGAGCAGTTCTTC
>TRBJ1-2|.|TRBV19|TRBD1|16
CASSPWTGGDSRGYTF
TGTGCCAGTAGTCCGTGGACAGGGGGAGATTCGCGGGGCTACACCTTC
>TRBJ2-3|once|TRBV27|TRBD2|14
CASSLGLSTDTQYF
TGTGCCAGCAGTTTGGGACTATCCACAGATACGCAGTATTTT
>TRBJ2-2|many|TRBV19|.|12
CATDRNTGELFF
TGTGCGACAGACCGGAACACCGGGGAGCTGTTTTTT
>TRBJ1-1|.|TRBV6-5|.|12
CASSTGPTEAFF
TGTGCCAGCTCAACAGGGCCCACTGAAGCTTTCTTT
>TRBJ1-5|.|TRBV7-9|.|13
CASSMVGDQPQHF
TGTGCCAGCAGCATGGTAGGGGATCAGCCCCAGCATTTT
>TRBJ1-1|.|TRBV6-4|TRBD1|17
CASSPDRGRSKNTEAFF
TGTGCCAGCAGCCCCGACAGGGGGCGGTCAAAGAACACTGAAGCTTTCTTT
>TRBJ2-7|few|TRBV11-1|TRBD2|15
CASSLSGANPYEQYF
TGTGCCAGCAGCCTCAGCGGGGCCAATCCCTACGAGCAGTACTTC
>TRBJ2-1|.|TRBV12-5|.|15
CASGLVVGGASPQFF
TGTGCTAGTGGTTTGGTAGTTGGGGGGGCGTCCCCGCAGTTCTTC
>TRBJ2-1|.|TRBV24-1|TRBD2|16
CATSDPTSGNYNEQFF
TGTGCCACCAGTGACCCAACTAGCGGTAATTACAATGAGCAGTTCTTC
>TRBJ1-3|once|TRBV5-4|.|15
CASSFGGGRGNTIYF
TGTGCCAGCAGCTTTGGGGGAGGAAGGGGAAACACCATATATTTT
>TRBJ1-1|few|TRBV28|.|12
CASSLRQAEAFF
TGTGCCAGCAGCCTCCGACAGGCGGAGGCTTTCTTT
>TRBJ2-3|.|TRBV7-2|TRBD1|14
CASSQGQSADTQYF
TGTGCCAGCAGCCAGGGACAGTCGGCAGATACGCAGTATTTT
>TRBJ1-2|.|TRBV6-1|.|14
CASSELASYYGYTF
TGTGCCAGCAGTGAATTGGCCAGTTACTATGGCTACACCTTC
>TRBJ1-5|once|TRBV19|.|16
CASSTRTQGSNQPQHF
TGTGCCAGTAGTACGCGGACCCAGGGATCCAATCAGCCCCAGCATTTT
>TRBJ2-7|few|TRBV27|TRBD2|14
CASSFSGTSYEQYF
TGTGCCAGCAGTTTTAGCGGGACGTCCTACGAGCAGTACTTC
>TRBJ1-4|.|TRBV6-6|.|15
CASNQGQLNREKLFF
TGTGCCAGCAATCAGGGGCAGCTTAATCGGGAAAAACTGTTTTTT
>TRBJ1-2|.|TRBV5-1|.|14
CASKTSGTMFGYTF
TGCGCCAGCAAGACCTCCGGGACAATGTTTGGCTACACCTTC
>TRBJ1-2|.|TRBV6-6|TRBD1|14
CASSPPDRGDGYTF
TGTGCCAGCAGCCCACCCGACAGGGGTGATGGCTACACCTTC
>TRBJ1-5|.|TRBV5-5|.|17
CASSPLFGGLRDQPQHF
TGTGCCAGCAGCCCTCTTTTCGGGGGTTTGAGGGATCAGCCCCAGCATTTT
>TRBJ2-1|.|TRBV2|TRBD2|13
CASRGDSPNEQFF
TGTGCCAGCCGGGGGGATAGTCCCAATGAGCAGTTCTTC
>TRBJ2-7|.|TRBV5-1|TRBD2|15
CASSLAGGGFAEQYF
TGCGCCAGCAGCTTAGCGGGAGGGGGATTCGCGGAGCAGTACTTC